This T cell receptor beta chain was recorded in a study of monozygotic twins with inflammatory bowel disease. Regarding the study as a whole: No discrimination was achieved between different T cell subtypes.

Germline loops: CDR1 SGHTA, CDR2 FQGNSA. The CDR3 sequence is 15 residues long. The authors ran two nested PCRs of approximately 17 and 9 cycles on TCRalpha and TCRbeta cDNA. Each CDR3 protein gets one entry in TCRdb, which reprocessed the 5' RACE reads and gives no DNA. The table for this sample gives some 300,000 distinct CDR3 sequences. Remarks on this clonotype: Its antigen is not known.

The sequence was obtained from a human donor with ulcerative colitis or Crohn's disease, or a healthy co-twin of an affected twin (not recorded which). The chain uses TRBV7-2 and TRBJ2-7; the D call from TCRdb, TRBD1, cannot be confirmed without DNA. The sample consisted of blood. The CDR3 sequence: CASSLAPQGPNEQYF.